Each of the 19 T cell receptor beta chains below was sequenced from the same sample in a study of early T cells in non-severe SARS-CoV-2 infection. TCRdb analysed the 5' RACE reads with MiXCR anew, one entry per CDR3 protein. In the table there are some 110,000 distinct CDR3 sequences, about 15% of which are singletons. Sequencing was performed on whole blood. The receptors derive from an adult who was a healthcare worker with PCR-confirmed SARS-CoV-2 infection or an uninfected control (not recorded which).

This clonotype was counted only a few times. This chain connects TRBV7-8 to TRBJ2-7; D gene ambiguous. Trimming pared 6 bases from V and 5 bases from J, leaving 11 bases between. From germline, CDR1 is SGHVS and CDR2 FQNEAQ. The CDR3 contains 12 residues. The CDR3: CASSKLGNEQYF. The CDR3 DNA reads as TGTGCCAGCAGTAAGTTAGGTAACGAGCAGTACTTC.

The chain links TRBV29-1 to TRBJ1-1; 10 bases line up with TRBD1. From germline, CDR1 is SQVTM and CDR2 ANQGSEA. Trimming cost V 6 bases and J 4 bases; bases outside gene matches: 5. CDR3 length equals 13 residues. The CDR3 nucleotides read TGCAGCGTCCGACAGGGGGCTACCACTGAAGCTTTCTTT. Its translation is CSVRQGATTEAFF.

V is TRBV10-3 and J is TRBJ2-6, with a possible D match to TRBD2 (5 bases). This CDR3 region has 14 residues. Germline V gene data show CDR1 as ENHRY and CDR2 as SYGVKD. V was pared by 10 bases and J by 2 bases, with 12 bases between. CDR3 DNA: TGTGCCACCTTACCGAGGGCTGGGGCCAACGTCCTGACTTTC. Translated: CATLPRAGANVLTF.

The chain carries TRBV13 and TRBJ2-7; D not resolved. CDR1 and CDR2 from the germline V gene are PRHDT and FYEKMQ (reference sequence). The CDR3 sequence is 11 residues long. V lost 2 bases and J 5 bases, leaving 4 bases between the germline ends. The DNA of the CDR3 is TGTGCCAGCAGCTTAATGAACGAGCAGTACTTC. Residues: CASSLMNEQYF.

This clonotype came up a few times. The rearrangement links TRBV30 to TRBJ2-3; 7 bases are shared with TRBD2. With V trimmed by 4 bases and J by 10 bases, 11 bases remained unmatched. The V gene's germline CDR1 is GTSNPN and CDR2 SVGIG (reference sequence). The CDR3 contains 13 residues. The CDR3 DNA reads TGTGCCTGGAACGCCCGAGATCGGGAGGCGCAGTATTTT. Protein sequence: CAWNARDREAQYF.

The chain has TRBV25-1 and TRBJ2-1; D is uncertain. V lost 1 base and J 5 bases, leaving 3 bases between the germline ends. The germline gives CDR1 MGHDK, CDR2 SYGVNS. This CDR3 has 12 residues. The CDR3 is CASSELNNEQFF. The CDR3 bases are TGTGCCAGCAGTGAATTAAACAATGAGCAGTTCTTC.

This clonotype was detected only a few times. This sequence joins TRBV7-2 and TRBJ2-5; no firm D call. Trimming cost V 4 bases and J 5 bases, with 11 bases left between them. The CDR3 is made up of 13 amino acids. Germline assignment: CDR1 SGHTA and CDR2 FQGNSA. The CDR3 here is CASSWVGGETQYF. The CDR3 nucleotides are TGTGCCAGCAGCTGGGTTGGTGGGGAGACCCAGTACTTC.

This clonotype has just a few counts. This chain connects TRBV30 to TRBJ1-4; D not resolved. The CDR3 totals 12 residues. Germline CDR1 GTSNPN, CDR2 SVGIG (reference sequence). Trimming pared 3 bases from V and 8 bases from J, leaving 10 bases between. The CDR3 DNA reads TGTGCCTGGAGCGAGATGGGGGAAAAACTGTTTTTT. Its protein product is CAWSEMGEKLFF.

The gene calls are TRBV3-1 and TRBJ1-1; no clear D gene. The CDR3 is made up of 13 amino acids. Looked up from germline, CDR1 is LGHDT and CDR2 is YNNKEL (reference sequence). V was trimmed by 0 bases and J by 7 bases, leaving 9 bases between them. The CDR3 is CASSQDNQFEAFF. Here the CDR3 DNA reads TGTGCCAGCAGCCAAGATAACCAGTTTGAAGCTTTCTTT.

This clonotype was seen more than once but under ten times. V and J are TRBV29-1 and TRBJ1-4; no firm D call. The germline V gene encodes CDR1 SQVTM and CDR2 ANQGSEA. The CDR3 is 12 residues long. V was clipped by 5 bases and J by 8 bases, with 12 bases between them. The CDR3 loop is CSVLYSDEKLFF. The CDR3 DNA reads as TGCAGCGTTCTTTACAGCGACGAAAAACTGTTTTTT.

This clonotype showed up just once. At one end the junction does not follow the germline gene, possibly because of a read error. V is TRBV12-3 or TRBV12-4 and J is TRBJ2-3; the D gene is possibly TRBD2 (5 bases). The CDR3 has 15 residues. The CDR3 bases are TGTGCCAGCCGACGAGAAGGACTCGGCACAAATACGCAGTATTTT. Protein: CASRREGLGTNTQYF.

The genes are TRBV29-1 and TRBJ2-1; D assignment may be TRBD1 or TRBD2 (6 bases each). The CDR3 length is 15 residues. V lost 4 bases and J 10 bases, leaving 23 bases between the germline ends. Germline V lookup: CDR1 SQVTM, CDR2 ANQGSEA. The CDR3: CSVAPGERGANEQFF. The DNA for the CDR3 is TGCAGCGTTGCCCCGGGTGAAAGGGGGGCCAACGAGCAGTTCTTC.

V and J are TRBV2 and TRBJ2-7; the D gene is possibly TRBD2 (6 bases). V lost 10 bases and J 5 bases, leaving 15 bases between the germline ends. The CDR3 totals 12 residues. Germline V CDR1 and CDR2: SNHLY, FYNNEI. The CDR3 nucleotides are TGTGCCAAGTCGGAAGCGGGCGACGAGCAGTACTTC. It yields the protein CAKSEAGDEQYF.

V is TRBV5-1 and J is TRBJ2-7; 7 bases match TRBD1. This CDR3 region has 14 residues. Trimming took 4 bases from V and 2 from J; bases not matched to a gene: 6. Per the germline V gene, CDR1 is SGHRS and CDR2 is YFSETQ. The CDR3: CASSPGQATYEQYF. CDR3 in DNA: TGCGCCAGCAGCCCCGGACAGGCCACCTACGAGCAGTACTTC.

The chain carries TRBV24-1 and TRBJ2-3, with 7 bases identical to TRBD1. This CDR3 spans 13 amino acids. Germline values: CDR1 KGHDR, CDR2 SFDVKD. J gave up 0 bases and V 9 bases, and 2 bases lay outside the gene matches. In DNA, the CDR3 is TGTGCCACCGGGACAGAGAGCACAGATACGCAGTATTTT. Protein product: CATGTESTDTQYF.

There are many counts of this clonotype. The chain is built from TRBV6-5 and TRBJ2-3; D is possibly TRBD2 (5 bases). Germline CDR1 is MNHEY and CDR2 is SVGAGI. The CDR3 is 13 residues long. V gave up 8 bases and J gave up 5 bases, with 14 bases separating them. The DNA of the CDR3 is TGTGCCAGCTCGTTCCAGGCGGGAGATACGCAGTATTTT. Residues: CASSFQAGDTQYF.

This clonotype was observed a handful of times. V is TRBV12-3 or TRBV12-4 and J is TRBJ2-5, with D hard to call. The CDR3 is made up of 12 amino acids. Between the trimmed V and J ends, which lost 4 bases and 3 bases, there was a span of 6 bases. CDR3 region: CASSSQKETQYF. The CDR3 DNA reads as TGTGCCAGCAGTTCCCAGAAAGAGACCCAGTACTTC.

The rearrangement joins TRBV6-1 to TRBJ2-5, with 9 bases fitting TRBD2. The CDR3 spans 14 residues. Losses at the gene ends were 4 bases for V and 1 base for J; bases not matched to a gene: 1. Per the germline V gene, CDR1 is MNHNS and CDR2 is SASEGT. CDR3 amino acids: CASSGLAAQETQYF. CDR3 in DNA: TGTGCCAGCAGTGGACTAGCGGCCCAAGAGACCCAGTACTTC.

This clonotype occurred a few times. The chain combines TRBV18 with TRBJ1-5; D perhaps matches TRBD1 (6 bases). V lost 3 bases and J 5 bases, leaving 8 bases between the germline ends. This CDR3 comprises 13 residues. Per germline, CDR1 KGHSH and CDR2 LQKENI. This CDR3 reads CASSPDRHQPQHF. CDR3 nucleotide sequence: TGTGCCAGCTCACCGGACAGACATCAGCCCCAGCATTTT.